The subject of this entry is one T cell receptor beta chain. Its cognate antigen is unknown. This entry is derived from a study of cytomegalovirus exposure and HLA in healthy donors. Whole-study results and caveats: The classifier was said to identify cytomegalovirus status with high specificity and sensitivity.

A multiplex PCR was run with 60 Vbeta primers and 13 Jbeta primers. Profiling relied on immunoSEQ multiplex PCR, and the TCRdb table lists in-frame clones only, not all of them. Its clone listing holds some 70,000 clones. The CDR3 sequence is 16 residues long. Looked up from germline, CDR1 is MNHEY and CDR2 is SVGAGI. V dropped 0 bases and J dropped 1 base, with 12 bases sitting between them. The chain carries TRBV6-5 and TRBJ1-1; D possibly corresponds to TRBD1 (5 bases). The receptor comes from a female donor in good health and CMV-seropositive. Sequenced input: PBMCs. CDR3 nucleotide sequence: TGTGCCAGCAGTTACTCGACAGAGTCACCGAACACTGAAGCTTTCTTT. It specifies CASSYSTESPNTEAFF.